This TCR beta chain was retrieved from a study of regulatory T cells in long-lasting Graves disease. Study-wide findings and caveats: The study found lower TCR diversity in persistent Graves' patients than in newly diagnosed ones.

Only a few counts were recorded for this clonotype. Its specificity is not known. Germline V CDR1 and CDR2: MNHEY, SVGEGT. CDR3 length: 13 amino acids. The V gene end was trimmed by 4 bases and the J gene end by 5 bases; junction bases not matched to a gene: 2. Arm-PCR of CDR3 regions and iRepertoire HTBI primers were used to build TCR beta libraries. TCRdb itself ran the multiplex PCR reads through MiXCR, one entry per CDR3 protein. Of 400,000 or so distinct CDR3 sequences in the sample, about a fifth were seen once. Time point denoted: persistent/refractory GD, antithyroid drugs over 5 years with positive TRAb. Construction of the TCR library relied on RNA isolated from PBMCs.

This TCR derives from a female donor with Graves disease. V is TRBV6-2 or TRBV6-3 and J is TRBJ2-7, with 10 bases fitting TRBD1. Sequenced here: peripheral blood mononuclear cells (PBMCs), sampled when the disease was refractory, from a patient treated with antithyroid drugs. CDR3 protein: CASSWTGGNEQYF. The CDR3, as DNA: TGTGCCAGCAGTTGGACAGGGGGAAACGAGCAGTACTTC.